Below, 18 T cell receptor beta chains from the same sample are listed, as sequenced in a study of T cells in Graves' hyperthyroidism and ophthalmopathy. Regions amplified from RNA transcripts were the TCR beta CDR3 regions. A first-round RT-PCR of the TCR CDR3 used the HTBI primer set. TCRdb re-called the multiplex PCR reads through MiXCR, storing one row per CDR3 protein. The repertoire includes a few hundred thousand distinct CDR3 sequences, approximately 18% of them detected once, and around 50% sits in the top ten. The sequencing input was blood. The receptors originated from a woman in her forties or fifties with Graves' hyperthyroidism.

On this clonotype itself: Compared with germline, one end of the junction differs, possibly owing to a read error. The rearrangement links TRBV12-3 or TRBV12-4 to TRBJ2-5, with D unresolved. The CDR3 sequence is 12 residues long. Here the CDR3 DNA reads TGTGCCAGCAGTTTATTTATAGAGACCCGGTACTTC. This gives the protein CASSLFIETRYF.

This clonotype was counted at least ten times. V gene TRBV18 combines with J gene TRBJ2-3, with no clear D. Germline CDR1 is KGHSH and CDR2 is LQKENI. Trimming took 0 bases from V and 7 from J, leaving 11 bases between them. This CDR3 has 14 residues. CDR3 sequence reads: CASSPPESPNTQYF. The DNA for the CDR3 is TGTGCCAGCTCACCACCGGAGAGCCCAAATACGCAGTATTTT. Full variable domain (missing parts from reference TRBV18 and TRBJ2-3): NAGVMQNPRHLVRRRGQEARLRCSPMKGHSHVYWYRQLPEEGLKFMVYLQKENIIDESGMPKERFSAEFPKEGPSILRIQQVVRGDSAAYFCASSPPESPNTQYFGPGTRLTVL.

The sample holds many counts of this clonotype. The V gene is TRBV2, the J gene TRBJ2-6, with D uncertain. The germline CDR1 and CDR2 sequences are SNHLY and FYNNEI. The V end lost 7 bases, the J end lost 0 bases, and 4 bases lay between the germline ends. There are 13 residues in the CDR3. The CDR3 sequence is CASILSGANVLTF. In nucleotides, the CDR3 is TGTGCCAGCATTCTCTCTGGGGCCAACGTCCTGACTTTC.

This clonotype was seen only a few times. This chain links TRBV6-4 with TRBJ1-1, with TRBD1 matching over 10 bases. Germline-derived CDR1 and CDR2 are MRHNA and SNTAGT. The length of the CDR3 is 14 residues. V trimming: 7 bases; J trimming: 4 bases; junction bases outside the gene matches: 6. The CDR3 DNA follows: TGTGCCAGCAAGGGGGACAGGGGAAGCACTGAAGCTTTCTTT. Its protein product is CASKGDRGSTEAFF.

This chain uses TRBV11-1 with TRBJ1-3; D is uncertain. With 3 bases removed from V and 3 bases from J, the gap between germline ends came to 6 bases. Germline V gene lookup returns CDR1 SGHAT and CDR2 FQDESV (reference sequence). CDR3 length: 13 residues. The CDR3 is CASSLGNGNTIYF. The CDR3 DNA is TGTGCCAGCAGCTTGGGGAATGGAAACACCATATATTTT. Variable domain in full (rest from reference TRBV11-1 and TRBJ1-3): EAEVAQSPRYKITEKSQAVAFWCDPISGHATLYWYRQILGQGPELLVQFQDESVVDDSQLPKDRFSAERLKGVDSTLKIQPAELGDSAMYLCASSLGNGNTIYFGEGSWLTVV.

The chain carries TRBV7-3 and TRBJ2-1; D is unclear. V dropped 5 bases and J dropped 8 bases, with 13 bases sitting between them. Germline-derived CDR1 and CDR2 are SGHTA and FQGTGA. This CDR3 is 13 amino acids long. The CDR3 sequence: CASSPAWAHEQFF. In nucleotides, the CDR3 is TGTGCCAGCAGCCCCGCATGGGCCCATGAGCAGTTCTTC.

The chain employs TRBV9 and TRBJ1-1; possible D gene TRBD1, 5 bases. The CDR3 totals 16 residues. With 4 bases removed from V and 1 base from J, the gap between germline ends came to 17 bases. The germline CDR1 and CDR2 sequences are SGDLS and YYNGEE. CDR3: CASSPGVTGSNTEAFF. The CDR3 region has the DNA TGTGCCAGCAGCCCCGGGGTAACAGGCTCGAACACTGAAGCTTTCTTT.

This clonotype was seen a handful of times. This chain links TRBV19 with TRBJ1-6; possibly TRBD1 for D (5 bases). CDR3 size: 15 residues. Trimming removed 5 bases at V and 1 base at J, with 9 bases between. Germline V gene lookup returns CDR1 LNHDA and CDR2 SQIVND (reference sequence). The CDR3 DNA reads as TGTGCCAGTAGTTCGACAGATTCCTATAATTCACCCCTCCACTTT. This gives the protein CASSSTDSYNSPLHF.

The V call is TRBV11-2, the J call TRBJ2-1; 9 bases line up with TRBD1. J was trimmed by 4 bases and V by 4 bases; bases with no gene match: 5. Germline V gives CDR1 SGHAT, CDR2 FQNNGV. The CDR3 sequence is 15 residues long. The CDR3 spells CASSWTGDSYNEQFF. The CDR3 region has the DNA TGTGCCAGCAGCTGGACAGGGGATTCTTACAATGAGCAGTTCTTC.

In its sample, this clonotype was seen a few times. J is TRBJ1-6 and V is TRBV6-1, with a tentative D call TRBD1 (6 bases). The CDR3 length is 12 residues. V gave up 8 bases and J gave up 7 bases, with 9 bases separating them. Germline V CDR1 and CDR2: MNHNS, SASEGT. CDR3 residues: CASLTGNSPLHF. The CDR3 DNA follows: TGTGCCAGCTTAACAGGGAATTCACCCCTCCACTTT.

The chain carries TRBV7-2 and TRBJ2-7, with D perhaps matching TRBD2 (5 bases). The CDR3 has 15 amino acids. From germline, CDR1 is SGHTA and CDR2 FQGNSA. V lost 3 bases, J lost 0 bases, and 12 bases lay in between. In DNA, the CDR3 is TGTGCCAGCAGCTTGTCAGCGGCCCCCTCCTACGAGCAGTACTTC. Translating it yields CASSLSAAPSYEQYF.

Only a few counts were recorded for this clonotype. CDR3 nucleotide sequence: TGCGCCAGCAGCTTGGAGGGCGAGCAGTACTTC. The encoded protein is CASSLEGEQYF. The chain is built from TRBV5-1 and TRBJ2-7, with no clear D. V was pared by 0 bases and J by 6 bases, with 4 bases between. Germline CDR1 SGHRS, CDR2 YFSETQ. CDR3 length equals 11 residues.

The chain combines TRBV28 with TRBJ2-7; TRBD1 is a possible D gene (5 bases). This CDR3 has 11 residues. Between the trimmed V and J ends, which lost 8 bases and 5 bases, there was a span of 10 bases. Germline loops: CDR1 MDHEN, CDR2 SYDVKM. CDR3 bases: TGTGCCAGCGTAAGGGGTAACGAGCAGTACTTC. It specifies CASVRGNEQYF.

The chain joins TRBV30 to TRBJ2-1, with D hard to call. The V gene's germline CDR1 is GTSNPN and CDR2 SVGIG (reference sequence). Deletions cut 0 bases from V and 10 bases from J, with 7 bases between. The CDR3 extends over 11 amino acids. The CDR3 is CAWSVFSEQFF. Written as DNA, the CDR3 is TGTGCCTGGAGTGTCTTTTCCGAGCAGTTCTTC.

This chain joins TRBV6-1 and TRBJ1-1; D possibly corresponds to TRBD1 (5 bases). The CDR3 has 13 amino acids. From germline, CDR1 is MNHNS and CDR2 SASEGT. V lost 3 bases to trimming and J lost 7 bases, with 12 bases between them. The CDR3 protein is CASSESGSYEAFF. The CDR3 DNA reads as TGTGCCAGCAGTGAGTCAGGGTCCTATGAAGCTTTCTTT.

This clonotype was counted between two and nine times. The chain employs TRBV4-1 and TRBJ2-5, with a possible D match to TRBD1 (7 bases). Germline CDR1 MGHRA, CDR2 YSYEKL. Deletions cut 0 bases from V and 4 bases from J, with 18 bases between. The CDR3 has 17 residues. The CDR3 DNA reads TGCGCCAGCAGCCAAGAAGGGGTCTACCAGGGGGGAGAGACCCAGTACTTC. Protein sequence: CASSQEGVYQGGETQYF.

In this sample, this clonotype turned up a few times. This sequence joins TRBV20-1 and TRBJ2-3, with no clear D. The germline CDR1 and CDR2 sequences are DFQATT and SNEGSKA (reference sequence). The ends were cut back, 3 bases at V and 4 bases at J, with 11 bases in the middle. The CDR3 covers 13 residues. The CDR3: CSARSVVADTQYF. CDR3 nucleotides: TGCAGTGCTAGGAGCGTTGTTGCAGATACGCAGTATTTT.

In this sample, this clonotype turned up many times. The chain combines TRBV6-2 or TRBV6-3 with TRBJ1-1; D is unresolved. Germline V gene sequence: CDR1 MNHEY, CDR2 SVGEGT. This CDR3 comprises 13 residues. With 5 bases removed from V and 8 bases from J, the gap between germline ends came to 15 bases. This chain's CDR3 is CASSLPGRSEAFF. The CDR3 DNA sequence: TGTGCCAGCAGTCTCCCAGGACGGTCCGAAGCTTTCTTT.